These T cell receptor beta chains were read from a single sample in a study of OX40 agonist ivuxolimab in advanced cancers. The protocol was immunoSEQ multiplex PCR, while the TCRdb copy is restricted to in-frame clones and leaves out a portion. The sample lists 25,000 to 35,000 clones, approximately 88% occurring once. The sample consisted of CD4+ or CD8+ T cells sorted from blood, taken in a trial of the OX40 agonist ivuxolimab. Every receptor here comes from an adult with an advanced solid tumor such as melanoma, head and neck, liver or kidney cancer. Both conserved end residues are part of each CDR3. D genes are given only for firm matches. Clone size is not always given. Where it is, it says once, few, many or a class for expanded clones.

J gene,clone size,D gene,V gene,CDR3 DNA,CDR3 protein
TRBJ1-5,-,-,TRBV10-3,TGTGCCATCAGTGTTAACCCAGACAATCAGCCCCAGCATTTT,CAISVNPDNQPQHF
TRBJ2-1,-,TRBD1,TRBV28,TGTGCCAGCAGTTTATCGGGACAGGGATCCTACAATGAGCAGTTCTTC,CASSLSGQGSYNEQFF
TRBJ2-1,-,TRBD2,TRBV7-6,TGTGCCAGCAGCTGGGGGACTAGCGGGAATTTCTACAATGAGCAGTTCTTC,CASSWGTSGNFYNEQFF
TRBJ1-6,-,-,TRBV4-1,TGCGCCAGCAGAGGGCAAGGGAATAATTCACCCCTCCACTTT,CASRGQGNNSPLHF
TRBJ1-5,few,-,TRBV7-9,TGTGCCAGCAGCTTCCCTAATCAGCCCCAGCATTTT,CASSFPNQPQHF
TRBJ1-6,-,-,TRBV2,TGTGCCAGCAGTGAAGCGCGGAGGGTAGAGTCACCCCTCCACTTT,CASSEARRVESPLHF
TRBJ2-4,-,-,TRBV25-1,TGTGCCAGCAGTTGGGACTTCTCAAACATTCAGTACTTC,CASSWDFSNIQYF
TRBJ1-5,once,-,TRBV28,TGTGCCAGCAGTTTAGAATCCGGCCAGCCCCAGCATTTT,CASSLESGQPQHF
TRBJ2-5,-,TRBD1,TRBV29-1,TGCAGCGTTGAAGATCGGGCAGGGGGCGAAGAGACCCAGTACTTC,CSVEDRAGGEETQYF
TRBJ2-4,-,-,TRBV19,TGTGCCAGTGGGGGCGCTTTAGCCAAAAACATTCAGTACTTC,CASGGALAKNIQYF
TRBJ2-1,-,-,TRBV7-8,TGTGCCAGCAGCGGAACAGGGTTGGTGAAGCAGTTCTTC,CASSGTGLVKQFF